A selection of T cell receptor beta chains follows, all from one sample in a study of blood T cell repertoires in COVID-19. The method was immunoSEQ multiplex PCR; TCRdb's version includes in-frame clones alone and lacks a portion of them. The repertoire includes more than 150,000 clones, under 90% of them detected once, and 0.5% to 0.65% sits in the top ten. The specimen was peripheral blood. The receptor source for this set is a man aged 55 to 69 with acute or convalescent COVID-19. CDR3s include the opening cysteine and the closing phenylalanine or tryptophan. D genes are given only for firm matches. Part of the rows lack a size; the others show once, few, many or a class for expanded clones.

D gene,V gene,clone size,J gene,CDR3 protein,CDR3 DNA
NA,TRBV19,once,TRBJ1-1,CASSWTDNYNTEAFF,TGTGCCAGTAGTTGGACAGACAATTACAACACTGAAGCTTTCTTT
TRBD2,TRBV24-1,NA,TRBJ2-1,CATSDLSSGTSGRDEQFF,TGTGCCACCAGTGATTTGTCCTCCGGGACTAGCGGCCGTGATGAGCAGTTCTTC
NA,TRBV19,NA,TRBJ1-5,CASSTQGNNQPQHF,TGTGCCAGTAGTACTCAGGGGAACAATCAGCCCCAGCATTTT
NA,TRBV6-6,NA,TRBJ1-2,CASSYSAGNYGYTF,TGTGCCAGCAGTTACTCAGCCGGTAACTATGGCTACACCTTC
TRBD1,TRBV6-5,NA,TRBJ1-1,CAIRGRGDTEAFF,TGTGCCATCCGGGGCAGGGGGGATACTGAAGCTTTCTTT
NA,TRBV7-9,NA,TRBJ2-1,CASSLSGDNEQFF,TGTGCCAGCAGCTTATCCGGGGACAATGAGCAGTTCTTC
TRBD1,TRBV5-6,NA,TRBJ1-1,CASSWGTENTEAFF,TGTGCCAGCAGCTGGGGGACAGAGAACACTGAAGCTTTCTTT
TRBD1,TRBV5-8,NA,TRBJ2-3,CASSLGQGADTQYF,TGTGCCAGCAGCTTGGGGCAGGGGGCAGATACGCAGTATTTT
NA,TRBV7-6,few,TRBJ2-2,CASRTDFNTGELFF,TGTGCCAGCAGGACAGACTTTAACACCGGGGAGCTGTTTTTT
NA,TRBV5-1,NA,TRBJ2-7,CASSGATSGLFSEQYF,TGCGCCAGCAGCGGTGCAACCTCGGGACTTTTCTCTGAGCAGTACTTC
TRBD1,TRBV28,few,TRBJ1-6,CASRQGASPLHF,TGTGCCAGCAGACAGGGGGCCTCACCCCTCCACTTT
TRBD1,TRBV9,NA,TRBJ2-7,CASSLRGTGNYEQYF,TGTGCCAGCAGTCTACGGGGGACAGGGAACTACGAGCAGTACTTC
NA,TRBV24-1,NA,TRBJ2-3,CATSTGAASTDTQYF,TGTGCCACCAGTACGGGAGCGGCTAGCACAGATACGCAGTATTTT
NA,TRBV3-1/TRBV3-2,NA,TRBJ2-2,CASSQGGRGTRGTGELFF,TGTGCCAGCAGCCAAGGAGGTCGTGGCACCCGGGGAACCGGGGAGCTGTTTTTT
TRBD2,TRBV18,NA,TRBJ2-1,CASSSTSDEQFF,TGTGCCAGCTCATCGACTAGCGATGAGCAGTTCTTC
NA,TRBV6-2/TRBV6-3,NA,TRBJ2-1,CASSWGGGGYNEQFF,TGTGCCAGCAGTTGGGGTGGCGGAGGATACAATGAGCAGTTCTTC
TRBD2,TRBV27,NA,TRBJ2-7,CASTTSGKYEQYF,TGTGCCAGCACAACTAGCGGGAAATACGAGCAGTACTTC
TRBD2,TRBV4-2,NA,TRBJ2-2,CASSQGTSGSANTGELFF,TGTGCCAGCAGCCAAGGGACTAGCGGGAGCGCAAACACCGGGGAGCTGTTTTTT
NA,TRBV7-6,NA,TRBJ2-3,CASSLRQRGTDTQYF,TGTGCCAGCAGCTTAAGGCAACGGGGCACAGATACGCAGTATTTT
TRBD2,TRBV7-2,NA,TRBJ2-1,CAGRGGAVNEQFF,TGTGCCGGACGCGGGGGGGCGGTCAATGAGCAGTTCTTC
TRBD2,TRBV5-6,NA,TRBJ2-7,CASSFTLAGGPYEQYF,TGTGCCAGCAGTTTCACTTTAGCGGGAGGACCCTACGAGCAGTACTTC
TRBD1,TRBV5-1,NA,TRBJ1-6,CASSLGDRANSPLHF,TGCGCCAGCAGCTTGGGGGACAGGGCGAATTCACCCCTCCACTTT
NA,TRBV20-1,few,TRBJ1-2,CSARALYGYTF,TGCAGTGCTAGGGCTTTATATGGCTACACCTTC
NA,TRBV5-6,NA,TRBJ2-7,CASSFDSYEQYF,TGTGCCAGCAGCTTCGACAGCTACGAGCAGTACTTC
NA,TRBV12-3/TRBV12-4,NA,TRBJ1-1,CASKHRAEAFF,TGTGCCAGCAAACACAGGGCCGAAGCTTTCTTT
NA,TRBV3-1/TRBV3-2,NA,TRBJ2-2,CASSPSRTGELFF,TGTGCCAGCAGCCCCTCGCGGACCGGGGAGCTGTTTTTT
TRBD1,TRBV4-3,NA,TRBJ1-1,CASSPGDRSAEAFF,TGCGCCAGCAGCCCAGGGGACAGGTCGGCTGAAGCTTTCTTT
TRBD1,TRBV25-1,NA,TRBJ2-7,CASRGQGQSSYEQYF,TGTGCCAGCAGGGGACAGGGGCAGAGCTCCTACGAGCAGTACTTC
NA,TRBV15,NA,TRBJ2-7,CATSRVPGAEQYF,TGTGCCACCAGCAGAGTCCCGGGAGCCGAGCAGTACTTC
NA,TRBV6-6,NA,TRBJ1-5,CASSTVYSNQPQHF,TGTGCCAGCAGCACAGTGTATAGCAATCAGCCCCAGCATTTT
NA,TRBV3-1/TRBV3-2,few,TRBJ2-7,CASSQGQGGPTYEQYF,TGTGCCAGCAGCCAAGGGCAGGGGGGCCCAACCTACGAGCAGTACTTC
NA,TRBV6-5,NA,TRBJ2-3,CASTSLRLGTDTQYF,TGTGCCAGCACTAGCTTGCGTCTAGGCACAGATACGCAGTATTTT
TRBD1,TRBV5-1,NA,TRBJ2-1,CASSLRGPNDEQFF,TGCGCCAGCAGCTTGAGGGGGCCGAACGATGAGCAGTTCTTC
NA,TRBV4-3,NA,TRBJ1-3,CASSPHRTASSGNTIYF,TGCGCCAGCAGCCCTCACCGGACAGCAAGCTCTGGAAACACCATATATTTT
TRBD1,TRBV7-2,NA,TRBJ1-3,CASSPGTGGNTIYF,TGTGCCAGCAGCCCTGGGACAGGGGGAAACACCATATATTTT
NA,TRBV4-1,NA,TRBJ1-4,CASSQVTATNEKLFF,TGCGCCAGCAGCCAAGTTACAGCAACTAATGAAAAACTGTTTTTT
TRBD2,TRBV5-4,NA,TRBJ2-2,CASSLRTSGGPGTGELFF,TGTGCCAGCAGCCTAAGGACTAGCGGGGGGCCAGGGACCGGGGAGCTGTTTTTT
TRBD2,TRBV7-9,NA,TRBJ2-2,CASWRAGVNTGELFF,TGTGCCAGTTGGCGAGCGGGAGTGAACACCGGGGAGCTGTTTTTT
TRBD1,TRBV23-1,NA,TRBJ1-4,CASSQRTGVDEKLFF,TGCGCCAGCAGTCAAAGGACAGGGGTGGATGAAAAACTGTTTTTT
NA,TRBV7-9,NA,TRBJ1-2,CASSPGPGVYGYTF,TGTGCCAGCAGCCCAGGACCCGGGGTCTATGGCTACACCTTC
NA,TRBV19,NA,TRBJ2-1,CASSGFLGSSYNEQFF,TGTGCCAGTAGCGGATTTTTGGGGAGCTCCTACAATGAGCAGTTCTTC
TRBD1,TRBV28,NA,TRBJ1-6,CASSRGQDNSPLHF,TGTGCCAGCAGCCGGGGACAGGATAATTCACCCCTCCACTTT
NA,TRBV10-3,NA,TRBJ2-7,CAISERLKGGLYEQYF,TGTGCCATCAGTGAGAGGCTCAAAGGAGGTCTCTACGAGCAGTACTTC
TRBD1,TRBV12-5,NA,TRBJ1-3,CASGLGQGLTGNTIYF,TGTGCTAGTGGTTTGGGACAGGGTTTAACTGGAAACACTATATATTTT
NA,TRBV6-2/TRBV6-3,NA,TRBJ2-7,CASSKSSAYEQYF,TGTGCCAGCAGTAAATCCTCGGCCTACGAGCAGTACTTC